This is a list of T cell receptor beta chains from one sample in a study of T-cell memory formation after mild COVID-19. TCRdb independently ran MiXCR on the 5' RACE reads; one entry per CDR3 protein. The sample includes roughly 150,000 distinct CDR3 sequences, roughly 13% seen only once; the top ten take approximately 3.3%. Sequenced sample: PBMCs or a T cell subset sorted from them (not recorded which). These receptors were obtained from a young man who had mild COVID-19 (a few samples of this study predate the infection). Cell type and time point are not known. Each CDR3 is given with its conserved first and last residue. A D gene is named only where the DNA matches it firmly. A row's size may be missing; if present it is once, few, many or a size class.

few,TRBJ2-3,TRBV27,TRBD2,CASSLPAGGQDTQYF,TGTGCCAGCAGTTTACCAGCGGGGGGGCAAGATACGCAGTATTTT
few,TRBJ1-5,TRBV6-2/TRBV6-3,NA,CASSYSVSLIELNQPQHF,TGTGCCAGCAGTTACTCTGTCAGCCTTATCGAACTGAATCAGCCCCAGCATTTT
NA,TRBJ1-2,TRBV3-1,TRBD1,CASSQEGTDYGYTF,TGTGCCAGCAGCCAAGAAGGGACAGACTATGGCTACACCTTC
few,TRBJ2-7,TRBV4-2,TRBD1,CASSPWTGGAYEQYF,TGTGCCAGCAGCCCCTGGACAGGGGGCGCGTACGAGCAGTACTTC
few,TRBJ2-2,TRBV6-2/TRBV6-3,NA,CAIGDVGDTGELFF,TGTGCCATTGGGGACGTCGGTGACACCGGGGAGCTGTTTTTT
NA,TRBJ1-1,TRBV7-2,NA,CASSTGASTEAFF,TGTGCCAGCAGCACGGGGGCCAGCACTGAAGCTTTCTTT
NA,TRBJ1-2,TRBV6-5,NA,CASSYLGGYTF,TGTGCCAGCAGTTACCTTGGCGGCTACACCTTC
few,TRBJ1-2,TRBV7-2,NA,CASSDKTAGTVGGYTF,TGTGCCAGCAGCGACAAGACGGCCGGGACTGTTGGCGGCTACACCTTC
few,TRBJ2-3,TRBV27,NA,CASTRDWRGTDTQYF,TGTGCCAGCACCAGGGACTGGCGCGGCACAGATACGCAGTATTTT
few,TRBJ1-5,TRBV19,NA,CASSIEINQPQHF,TGTGCCAGTAGTATAGAGATCAATCAGCCCCAGCATTTT
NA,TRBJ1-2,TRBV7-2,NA,CASSLATGGNYGYTF,TGTGCCAGCAGCTTAGCGACTGGCGGGAACTATGGCTACACCTTC
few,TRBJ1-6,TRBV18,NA,CASSPLTGPGSPLHF,TGTGCCAGCTCACCGCTGACAGGTCCAGGGTCACCCCTCCACTTT
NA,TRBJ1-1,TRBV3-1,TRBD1,CASSQAGGRTEAFF,TGTGCCAGCAGCCAAGCAGGGGGCAGGACTGAAGCTTTCTTT
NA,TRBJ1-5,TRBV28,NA,CASSLWGDDSNQPQHF,TGTGCCAGCTCTCTCTGGGGGGATGATAGCAATCAGCCCCAGCATTTT
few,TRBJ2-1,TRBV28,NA,CASNAPSSYNEQFF,TGTGCCAGCAATGCTCCCAGCTCCTACAATGAGCAGTTCTTC
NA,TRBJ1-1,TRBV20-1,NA,CSARVGGSGSVNFF,TGCAGTGCTAGAGTGGGAGGGTCCGGGTCGGTTAATTTCTTT
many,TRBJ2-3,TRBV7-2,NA,CASSLGQVTDTQYF,TGTGCCAGCAGCTTAGGGCAGGTCACAGATACGCAGTATTTT
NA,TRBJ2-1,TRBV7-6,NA,CASSSEGGPYEQFF,TGTGCCAGCAGCTCAGAGGGGGGGCCGTATGAGCAGTTCTTC
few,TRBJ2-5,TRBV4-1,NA,CASSQDISFETQYF,TGCGCCAGCAGCCAAGATATAAGTTTCGAGACCCAGTACTTC
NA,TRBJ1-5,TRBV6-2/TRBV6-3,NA,CASLEQPSNQPQHF,TGTGCCAGCCTGGAACAGCCGAGCAATCAGCCCCAGCATTTT
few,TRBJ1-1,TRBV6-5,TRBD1,CASTAAGGADRGAFF,TGTGCCAGCACCGCAGCAGGGGGGGCGGATCGTGGAGCTTTCTTT
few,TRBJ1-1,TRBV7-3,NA,CASSPLGIRANTEAFF,TGTGCCAGCAGCCCGCTGGGGATAAGGGCGAACACTGAAGCTTTCTTT
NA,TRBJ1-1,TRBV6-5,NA,CASSYSPGYTEAFF,TGTGCCAGCAGTTACTCGCCGGGGTACACTGAAGCTTTCTTT
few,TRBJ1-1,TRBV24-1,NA,CATSSNTEAFF,TGTGCCACCAGTTCTAACACTGAAGCTTTCTTT
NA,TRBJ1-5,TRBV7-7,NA,CASSFPVGRNQPQHF,TGTGCTAGCAGCTTCCCGGTAGGCAGGAATCAGCCCCAGCATTTT
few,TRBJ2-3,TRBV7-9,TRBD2,CASSSLAASTDTQYF,TGTGCCAGCAGCTCCCTAGCGGCTAGCACAGATACGCAGTATTTT
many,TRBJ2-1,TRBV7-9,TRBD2,CASSFLAGGNNEQFF,TGTGCCAGCAGCTTCCTAGCGGGGGGAAACAATGAGCAGTTCTTC